The 2 T cell receptor beta chains below were found in one sample sequenced in a study of shared clonotypes between healthy human individuals. Here immunoSEQ multiplex PCR was the method, and the copy in TCRdb shows in-frame clones only, minus some. This sample has fewer than 1 million clones, with roughly 96% found just once. Terminally differentiated effector memory CD45RA+ cells were excluded from the naive CD8 cells, which were CD45RO-negative and positively selected for CCR7. Sequencing input: naive CD8+ T cells sorted from blood. The receptor set was obtained from a man younger than 45 in good health.

Details on this clone: The same CDR3 also results from other DNA sequences found in this sample. The chain couples TRBV7-9 to TRBJ1-5; no reliable D call. Germline values: CDR1 SEHNR, CDR2 FQNEAQ (reference sequence). This CDR3 has 12 amino acids. V was pared by 3 bases and J by 0 bases, with 0 bases between. CDR3 sequence: CASSFSNQPQHF. The CDR3 region has the DNA TGTGCCAGCAGCTTTAGCAATCAGCCCCAGCATTTT.

Remarks on this clone: The same CDR3 also results from other DNA sequences found in this sample. The gene calls are TRBV6-5 and TRBJ2-3; no definite D call. CDR1 and CDR2 (germline): MNHEY, SVGAGI. Trimming cost V 0 bases and J 0 bases, with 1 base left between them. The CDR3 consists of 13 residues. CDR3 amino acids: CASSYSSTDTQYF. DNA of the CDR3: TGTGCCAGCAGTTACTCGAGCACAGATACGCAGTATTTT.